This T cell receptor (beta chain) was identified in a study of identical twins. Comments on this clonotype: Its specificity is unknown.

Study observations and caveats: Low generation probability was overrepresented in out-of-frame alpha sequences shared by twins. In cord blood, abundant beta clonotypes had fewer insertions; memory showed no trend. Excess sharing by twins proved weaker in beta out-of-frame sequences.

cDNA carried unique molecular identifiers, and a universal primer site was added by template switching. TCRdb re-analysed the 5' RACE reads in MiXCR, keeping a single row per CDR3 protein. The sample contains 450,000 to 600,000 distinct CDR3 sequences, about a fifth of which appear only once. Germline values: CDR1 LNHDA, CDR2 SQIVND (reference sequence). Trimming cost V 6 bases and J 5 bases; bases outside gene matches: 8. This CDR3 region has 16 residues. The data were also submitted as part of a second study, on yellow fever vaccine responses in identical twins.

This TCR was recovered from a woman aged 18 to 35 in good health. The genes are TRBV19 and TRBJ2-1; 12 nucleotides agree with TRBD2. Sequenced input: CD4+ T cells sorted from blood. This chain's CDR3 is CASSPARTSGNNEQFF. In nucleotides, the CDR3 is TGTGCCAGTAGCCCCGCCCGGACTAGCGGGAACAATGAGCAGTTCTTC.